The T cell receptor (beta chain) described here comes from a study of blood T cell repertoires in COVID-19. Study background: From the United States, Italy and Spain came samples of acute and convalescent COVID-19. The cDNA or gDNA used as material had been derived from T cells, B-cell-depleted T cells, or PBMCs.

Authors' processing steps: Reference gene primer amplification gave estimated nucleated cell counts. Sequencing was performed with immunoSEQ multiplex PCR; in TCRdb, only in-frame clones are kept and a portion is missing. V and J calls and clone size come straight from that table; D and trimming were deduced from the DNA. The sample records fewer than 400,000 clones, under 90% being singletons. CDR3 length: 14 amino acids. The V and J ends lost 7 bases and 2 bases, in that order; junction bases with no gene match: 8. Germline values: CDR1 SNHLY, CDR2 FYNNEI. Seattle's enrolled individuals joined amid active infection and were then monitored longitudinally.

V gene TRBV2 combines with J gene TRBJ2-7; the match to TRBD1 covers 7 bases. The sequenced material came from peripheral blood. The TCR sequence derives from a woman aged 30 to 39 with COVID-19, enrolled during active disease. The CDR3: CASMERTGPYEQYF. Here the CDR3 DNA reads TGTGCCAGCATGGAGAGGACAGGTCCCTACGAGCAGTACTTC.